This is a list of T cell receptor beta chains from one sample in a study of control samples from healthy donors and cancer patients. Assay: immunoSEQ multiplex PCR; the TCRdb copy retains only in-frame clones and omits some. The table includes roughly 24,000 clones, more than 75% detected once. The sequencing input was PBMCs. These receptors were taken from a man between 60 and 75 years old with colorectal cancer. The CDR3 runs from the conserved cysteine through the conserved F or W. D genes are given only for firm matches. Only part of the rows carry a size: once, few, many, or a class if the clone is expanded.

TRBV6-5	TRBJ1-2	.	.	CASSRRGEYGYTF	TGTGCCAGCAGCCGACGGGGGGAGTATGGCTACACCTTC
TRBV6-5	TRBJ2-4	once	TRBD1	CASSYSQGPGLYIQYF	TGTGCCAGCAGTTACTCACAGGGGCCCGGATTATACATTCAGTACTTC
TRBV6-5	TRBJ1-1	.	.	CASITTGARSTEAFF	TGTGCCAGCATTACGACAGGAGCCAGGAGCACTGAAGCTTTCTTT
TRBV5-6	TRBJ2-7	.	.	CASSLAKQGSYEQYF	TGTGCCAGCAGCTTGGCGAAACAGGGATCTTACGAGCAGTACTTC
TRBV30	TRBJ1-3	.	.	CAWSWDFSGNTIYF	TGTGCCTGGAGTTGGGACTTCTCTGGAAACACCATATATTTT
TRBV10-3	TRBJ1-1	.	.	CAISELGKNTEAFF	TGTGCCATCAGTGAGTTGGGGAAAAACACTGAAGCTTTCTTT
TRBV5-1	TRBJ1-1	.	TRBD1	CASSKDRANTEAFF	TGCGCCAGCAGCAAGGACAGGGCGAACACTGAAGCTTTCTTT
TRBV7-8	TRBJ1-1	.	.	CASSLMNWVNTEAFF	TGTGCCAGCAGCTTAATGAACTGGGTCAACACTGAAGCTTTCTTT
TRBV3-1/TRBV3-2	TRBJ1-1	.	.	CASSQALLNTEAFF	TGTGCCAGCAGCCAAGCACTCTTGAACACTGAAGCTTTCTTT
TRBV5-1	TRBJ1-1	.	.	CASSLEPPSAFF	TGCGCCAGCAGCTTAGAACCCCCCTCAGCTTTCTTT
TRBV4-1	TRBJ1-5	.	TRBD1	CASSQGQGVQPQHF	TGCGCCAGCAGCCAGGGACAGGGTGTTCAGCCCCAGCATTTT
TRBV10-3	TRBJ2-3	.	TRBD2	CAISSSSGGGPTDTQYF	TGTGCCATCAGTTCATCTAGCGGTGGGGGACCCACAGATACGCAGTATTTT
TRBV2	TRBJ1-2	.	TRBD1	CASSESGTGYYGYTF	TGTGCCAGCAGTGAAAGTGGGACAGGGTACTATGGCTACACCTTC
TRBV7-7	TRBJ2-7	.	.	CASSLARGNYEQYF	TGTGCCAGCAGCTTGGCCCGGGGGAACTACGAGCAGTACTTC
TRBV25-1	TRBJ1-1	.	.	CASSEPQARSTEAFF	TGTGCCAGCAGTGAACCTCAGGCCCGGAGCACTGAAGCTTTCTTT